The 21 T cell receptor beta chains reported below all come from one sample, sequenced in a study of lymphopenia after photon versus proton radiotherapy. TCRdb's table, derived via immunoSEQ multiplex PCR, lists solely in-frame clones and lacks some. The sample gives nearly 25,000 clones, roughly 80% of which show up once; 21% is in the top ten. The sample in question was peripheral blood, obtained from a patient treated with proton-based radiotherapy. These TCRs come from a woman between 70 and 85 years old with pancreatic cancer.

This clone was seen a single time. The CDR3 bases are TGTGCCAGCAGCTTAGAACGGGTGAACACTGAAGCTTTCTTT. Encoded protein: CASSLERVNTEAFF. The rearrangement uses TRBV7-8 and TRBJ1-1; D gene unclear. Trimming took off 1 base at V and 0 bases at J, with 6 bases between the two ends. This CDR3 has 14 amino acids. Germline CDR1 reads SGHVS; CDR2 reads FQNEAQ.

The chain has TRBV18 and TRBJ2-7; no clear D. CDR3 size: 13 residues. In germline, CDR1 is KGHSH, CDR2 LQKENI. The V end lost 3 bases, the J end lost 3 bases, and 9 bases lay between the germline ends. This CDR3 is CASSPGPHYEQYF. CDR3 nucleotide sequence: TGTGCCAGCTCACCCGGACCTCACTACGAGCAGTACTTC.

This sequence joins TRBV5-1 and TRBJ2-5, with TRBD1 identical over 10 bases. Germline lookup yields CDR1 SGHRS and CDR2 YFSETQ. CDR3 size: 15 residues. Trimming took 1 base from V and 3 from J; bases not matched to a gene: 3. The CDR3 spells CASSLQGTGEETQYF. The CDR3 nucleotides are TGCGCCAGCAGCTTGCAAGGGACAGGGGAAGAGACCCAGTACTTC. The entire variable domain, with the rest obtained from reference TRBV5-1 and TRBJ2-5, is as follows: KAGVTQTPRYLIKTRGQQVTLSCSPISGHRSVSWYQQTPGQGLQFLFEYFSETQRNKGNFPGRFSGRQFSNSRSEMNVSTLELGDSALYLCASSLQGTGEETQYFGPGTRLLVL.

This clone has just one count. This rearrangement joins TRBV18 to TRBJ1-5; D unclear. The CDR3 is made up of 14 amino acids. Trimming shortened V by 5 bases and J by 1 base, and 9 bases separated the two germline ends. From germline, CDR1 is KGHSH and CDR2 LQKENI. CDR3: CASSDKGSNQPQHF. CDR3 coding DNA: TGTGCCAGCTCAGACAAAGGAAGCAATCAGCCCCAGCATTTT.

This clone was picked up one time. The V and J genes are TRBV6-5 and TRBJ2-2; D possibly corresponds to TRBD1 (6 bases). From germline, CDR1 is MNHEY and CDR2 SVGAGI. The CDR3 has 13 amino acids. The V gene lost 2 bases and the J gene lost 9 bases, with 10 bases spanning the gap. Here the CDR3 DNA reads TGTGCCAGCAGTTACCAGGGGTCCCGGGAGCTGTTTTTT. It is translated as CASSYQGSRELFF.

This clone was seen just once. The chain couples TRBV6-4 to TRBJ1-1; D gene uncertain. Germline V gene lookup returns CDR1 MRHNA and CDR2 SNTAGT. The ends were cut back, 2 bases at V and 1 base at J, with 8 bases in the middle. The length of the CDR3 is 14 residues. The CDR3 region is CASSDVFGNTEAFF. The CDR3 DNA follows: TGTGCCAGCAGTGACGTCTTTGGGAACACTGAAGCTTTCTTT.

The rearrangement uses TRBV6-4 and TRBJ2-1, with TRBD2 matching 15 bases. V gave up 4 bases and J gave up 0 bases; unmatched junction bases: 4. This CDR3 has 18 amino acids. Germline V gene lookup returns CDR1 MRHNA and CDR2 SNTAGT. The CDR3: CASSGTSGRGSSYNEQFF. In nucleotides, the CDR3 is TGTGCCAGCAGTGGGACTAGCGGGAGGGGTTCCTCCTACAATGAGCAGTTCTTC.

CDR3 nucleotides: TGTGCCAGCAGCGTAGTAGGGAGGGCCGGGGAGCTGTTTTTT. It yields the protein CASSVVGRAGELFF. The chain carries TRBV9 and TRBJ2-2, with 7 positions matching TRBD2. This CDR3 comprises 14 residues. V shed 0 bases, J shed 6 bases, and the junction held 2 bases outside the gene matches. The germline gives CDR1 SGDLS, CDR2 YYNGEE.

The chain employs TRBV25-1 and TRBJ2-3, with TRBD1 as a possible D gene (5 bases). This CDR3 is 15 amino acids long. Trimming took 1 base from V and 3 from J, leaving 11 bases between them. The germline gives CDR1 MGHDK, CDR2 SYGVNS. CDR3: CASSESVRQTDTQYF. CDR3 in DNA: TGTGCCAGCAGTGAATCTGTGCGACAGACAGATACGCAGTATTTT. Looking up the rest from reference TRBV25-1 and TRBJ2-3 gives the full variable domain: EADIYQTPRYLVIGTGKKITLECSQTMGHDKMYWYQQDPGMELHLIHYSYGVNSTEKGDLSSESTVSRIRTEHFPLTLESARPSHTSQYLCASSESVRQTDTQYFGPGTRLTVL.

The genes are TRBV4-3 and TRBJ2-2, with TRBD1 as a possible D gene (5 bases). V was cut by 0 bases and J by 3 bases, with 11 bases left in between. Germline V gene sequence: CDR1 LGHNA, CDR2 YSLEER. The CDR3 extends over 16 amino acids. As DNA, the CDR3 is TGCGCCAGCAGCCAAGAGGGCAGGGTGTACACCGGGGAGCTGTTTTTT. Amino acid sequence: CASSQEGRVYTGELFF.

This clone was detected only once. The V and J genes are TRBV19 and TRBJ2-3; D assignment may be TRBD1 or TRBD2 (6 bases each). This CDR3 spans 14 amino acids. Deletions cut 8 bases from V and 6 bases from J, with 18 bases between. Germline V gives CDR1 LNHDA, CDR2 SQIVND (reference sequence). The CDR3 reads CASGRSGAHDTQYF. CDR3 nucleotide sequence: TGTGCCAGTGGCCGCTCGGGGGCACACGATACGCAGTATTTT.

This chain uses TRBV30 with TRBJ1-5; perhaps TRBD1 as D (6 bases). V lost 3 bases and J 7 bases, leaving 16 bases between the germline ends. The CDR3 has 14 residues. The V gene's germline CDR1 is GTSNPN and CDR2 SVGIG (reference sequence). The DNA of the CDR3 is TGTGCCTGGAGCGTGACAACAGGGTTCCAGCCCCAGCATTTT. It specifies CAWSVTTGFQPQHF.

In this sample, this clone turned up a few times. V gene TRBV2 combines with J gene TRBJ1-2; D is unclear. The CDR3 consists of 15 residues. Looked up from germline, CDR1 is SNHLY and CDR2 is FYNNEI. V was clipped by 2 bases and J by 2 bases, with 12 bases between them. Written as DNA, the CDR3 is TGTGCCAGCAGTGAATTGGGCAGGTCCAACTATGGCTACACCTTC. Protein sequence: CASSELGRSNYGYTF.

The V gene is TRBV2, the J gene TRBJ2-1; TRBD2 agrees at 9 bases. The germline V gene has CDR1 SNHLY and CDR2 FYNNEI. The trim removed 4 bases at V and 3 bases at J, leaving 7 bases unmatched. The CDR3 totals 16 residues. The CDR3 is CASSGGLAGLYNEQFF. CDR3 DNA: TGTGCCAGCAGTGGGGGCCTAGCGGGACTCTACAATGAGCAGTTCTTC.

The J gene is TRBJ1-3, the V gene TRBV30; no firm D call. There are 14 residues in the CDR3. Germline V gene data show CDR1 as GTSNPN and CDR2 as SVGIG (reference sequence). Between the trimmed V and J ends, which lost 2 bases and 0 bases, there was a span of 8 bases. The CDR3 protein is CAWSLGSSGNTIYF. The CDR3 DNA reads as TGTGCCTGGAGTCTTGGCAGCTCTGGAAACACCATATATTTT.

This chain links TRBV11-2 with TRBJ2-7; D remains unclear. This CDR3 has 16 residues. V lost 5 bases and J 7 bases, leaving 24 bases between the germline ends. CDR1 is SGHAT and CDR2 is FQNNGV in the germline V gene. In nucleotides, the CDR3 is TGTGCCAGCAGCGTCCCCACCCGTGCGGCCGGATGGGAGCAGTACTTC. Translation gives CASSVPTRAAGWEQYF.

The chain recombines TRBV11-1 with TRBJ2-7; D may be TRBD1 or TRBD2 (5 bases each). The CDR3 is made up of 16 amino acids. Germline V lookup: CDR1 SGHAT, CDR2 FQDESV (reference sequence). V lost 2 bases and J 2 bases, leaving 16 bases between the germline ends. Here the CDR3 DNA reads TGTGCCAGCAGCTTATTGGGAGCCTCGGGGCCCTACGAGCAGTACTTC. This sequence encodes CASSLLGASGPYEQYF.

The chain has TRBV28 and TRBJ1-6; 7 bases agree with TRBD1. V shed 1 base, J shed 9 bases, and the junction held 3 bases outside the gene matches. From germline, CDR1 is MDHEN and CDR2 SYDVKM. There are 14 residues in the CDR3. The CDR3 bases are TGTGCCAGCAGTTTATACAGGGGTGGTTCACCCCTCCACTTT. This codes for CASSLYRGGSPLHF.

J is TRBJ2-7 and V is TRBV28, with 10 bases that match TRBD2. The germline gives CDR1 MDHEN, CDR2 SYDVKM. This CDR3 spans 14 amino acids. J lost 5 bases, V lost 7 bases, and 8 bases had no gene match. The CDR3, as DNA: TGTGCCAGCACGTCTAGCGGGAGTAGCAACGAGCAGTACTTC. Its translation is CASTSSGSSNEQYF.

This chain uses TRBV28 with TRBJ2-2; 7 bases map to TRBD1. This CDR3 comprises 15 residues. The V gene's germline CDR1 is MDHEN and CDR2 SYDVKM. The V segment lost 6 bases and the J segment 1 base; nucleotides outside the gene matches: 5. CDR3 residues: CASRSDRENTGELFF. The CDR3 DNA sequence: TGTGCCAGCAGATCAGACAGGGAGAACACCGGGGAGCTGTTTTTT.

This sequence joins TRBV28 and TRBJ1-5; D may be TRBD1 (5 bases). This CDR3 spans 15 amino acids. Germline CDR1 is MDHEN and CDR2 is SYDVKM. Trimming took 5 bases from V and 3 from J, leaving 14 bases between them. CDR3: CASSLLTASNQPQHF. CDR3 bases: TGTGCCAGCAGTCTTTTGACAGCCTCCAATCAGCCCCAGCATTTT.